Detailed here is one T cell receptor (beta chain). Authors' methods: By means of reference gene primer amplification, nucleated cell counts were estimated. The protocol was immunoSEQ multiplex PCR, while the TCRdb copy is restricted to in-frame clones and leaves out a portion. Clonal size and the V and J genes are those of that table, whereas D and trimming came from the DNA. The top ten hold around 12% of the sample, which has 250,000 to 350,000 clones, 89% seen once. The entry originates in a study of blood T cell repertoires in COVID-19. Study in general: Researchers got acute and convalescent COVID-19 samples from the United States, Italy and Spain. T cells, B-cell-depleted T cells, or PBMCs provided the cDNA or gDNA that served as material.

Trimming took off 2 bases at V and 5 bases at J, with 16 bases between the two ends. The CDR3 length is 16 residues. In germline, CDR1 is KGHSH, CDR2 LQKENI. The source material was peripheral blood. The clonotype comes from a woman aged 55-70 years with acute or convalescent COVID-19. The rearrangement links TRBV18 to TRBJ1-5; no clear D. For the CDR3, the DNA is TGTGCCAGCTCACCATACGACCGCCCGGGTGATCAGCCCCAGCATTTT. Protein: CASSPYDRPGDQPQHF.